The following is a TCR beta chain sequence with its context. The data belong to a study of blood T cell repertoires in COVID-19. Method: immunoSEQ multiplex PCR; TCRdb's copy keeps in-frame clones and lacks some. The repertoire holds about 84,000 clones, about 68% seen once, with roughly 5.6% in the top ten. Looked up from germline, CDR1 is SNHLY and CDR2 is FYNNEI. There are 15 residues in the CDR3. V gave up 4 bases and J gave up 2 bases, with 13 bases separating them. This TCR was recovered from a man aged 50-59 years with active or convalescent COVID-19. Material: peripheral blood. This rearrangement joins TRBV2 to TRBJ2-3; possibly TRBD1 for D (5 bases). The CDR3 nucleotides read TGTGCCAGCAGTGGGGTAAGGGGTATCACAGATACGCAGTATTTT. Protein product: CASSGVRGITDTQYF.